Below, 20 T cell receptor beta chains from the same sample are listed, as sequenced in a study of blood T cells in healthy people across ages. With a J-beta primer mix and a sample-barcoded 5' primer, a second PCR ran 7 to 11 cycles. TCRdb fed the 5' RACE reads into MiXCR, producing one record per CDR3 protein. The table includes 1.5 million to 2 million distinct CDR3 sequences, approximately 50% detected once. Sequencing used blood. The receptors were gathered from a woman in her thirties or forties in good health.

The J gene is TRBJ2-6, the V gene TRBV2; D assignment may be TRBD1 or TRBD2 (5 bases each). Germline V CDR1 and CDR2: SNHLY, FYNNEI. Between the trimmed V and J ends, which lost 8 bases and 0 bases, there was a span of 11 bases. The CDR3 spans 15 residues. Written as DNA, the CDR3 is TGTGCCAGCTTCGGGGCAGGCTCTGGGGCCAACGTCCTGACTTTC. Amino acid sequence: CASFGAGSGANVLTF.

In this sample, this clonotype turned up a few times. V is TRBV7-2 and J is TRBJ2-1, with a weak D call TRBD1 (6 bases). Trimming left V 5 bases short and J 0 bases short, with 14 bases between. Germline CDR1 is SGHTA and CDR2 is FQGNSA. This CDR3 is 16 amino acids long. CDR3 sequence (DNA): TGTGCCAGCAGCGCCCAAACAGGGAGCTCCTACAATGAGCAGTTCTTC. Protein: CASSAQTGSSYNEQFF. The full variable domain, with the rest looked up from reference TRBV7-2 and TRBJ2-1, is GAGVSQSPSNKVTEKGKDVELRCDPISGHTALYWYRQSLGQGLEFLIYFQGNSAPDKSGLPSDRFSAERTGGSVSTLTIQRTQQEDSAVYLCASSAQTGSSYNEQFFGPGTRLTVL.

The chain links TRBV10-3 to TRBJ1-5, with TRBD1 matching over 7 bases. Unmatched junction bases numbered 6, after V lost 8 bases and J lost 2 bases. The CDR3 length is 14 residues. Germline lookup yields CDR1 ENHRY and CDR2 SYGVKD. The CDR3 region has the DNA TGTGCCATCTCTCAGGGGGGAGGCAATCAGCCCCAGCATTTT. This encodes CAISQGGGNQPQHF.

Note on this clonotype: A read error may account for a junction end that differs from germline. The chain employs TRBV12-3 or TRBV12-4 and TRBJ2-7, with D perhaps assigned TRBD1 or TRBD2 (5 bases each). The CDR3 consists of 15 residues. CDR3: CAGSPGQGVPYEQYF. CDR3 nucleotides: TGTGCCGGCAGTCCTGGCCAGGGAGTCCCCTACGAGCAGTACTTC.

The genes are TRBV18 and TRBJ1-1; D ambiguous. Between the trimmed V and J ends, which lost 4 bases and 7 bases, there was a span of 7 bases. CDR1 is KGHSH and CDR2 is LQKENI in the germline V gene. The length of the CDR3 is 11 residues. DNA for the CDR3: TGTGCCAGCTCACGAAGGGATGAAGCTTTCTTT. It codes for CASSRRDEAFF.

The CDR3 reads CATSDSGSGSLGTQYF. The CDR3 nucleotides are TGTGCCACCAGTGATTCAGGGTCAGGCAGCCTCGGGACCCAGTACTTC. The chain carries TRBV24-1 and TRBJ2-4; weak D call: TRBD1 (5 bases). The J call is uncertain, as TRBJ2-5 better fits the DNA end. The CDR3 sequence is 16 residues long. Germline V CDR1 and CDR2: KGHDR, SFDVKD.

The genes are TRBV7-2 and TRBJ2-1; 12 nucleotides match TRBD2. V lost 5 bases and J lost 2; bases outside the gene matches: 7. The CDR3 is 17 residues long. CDR1 SGHTA and CDR2 FQGNSA come from the germline V gene. The CDR3 DNA sequence: TGTGCCAGCAGCCCGAGATCTAGCGGGGGGGCCTACAATGAGCAGTTCTTC. It encodes CASSPRSSGGAYNEQFF.

The V and J genes are TRBV27 and TRBJ2-1; tentative D call: TRBD2 (6 bases). Germline CDR1 and CDR2: MNHEY and SMNVEV (reference sequence). This CDR3 has 15 residues. V lost 3 bases and J lost 2, with 11 bases in between. The chain's CDR3 is CASSLGTPTYNEQFF. The DNA for the CDR3 is TGTGCCAGCAGTTTGGGGACTCCAACCTACAATGAGCAGTTCTTC.

The genes are TRBV24-1 and TRBJ2-4; no firm D call. The CDR3 loop spans 16 amino acids. V was clipped by 4 bases and J by 9 bases, with 21 bases between them. Germline CDR1 KGHDR, CDR2 SFDVKD. CDR3 nucleotide sequence: TGTGCCACCAGTGACCCCTCGTCCCGTCGCCGAGGCATTCAGTACTTC. Its protein is CATSDPSSRRRGIQYF.

This clonotype was observed a handful of times. CDR3 coding DNA: TGTGCCAGCAGTTTACGGGGGGCTCACAATGAGCAGTTCTTC. It yields the protein CASSLRGAHNEQFF. The chain joins TRBV27 to TRBJ2-1; TRBD2 is a possible D gene (7 bases). This CDR3 region has 14 residues. CDR1 MNHEY and CDR2 SMNVEV come from the germline V gene (reference sequence). The V gene lost 2 bases and the J gene lost 5 bases, with 10 bases spanning the gap.

The chain couples TRBV5-6 to TRBJ1-2; possible D gene TRBD1, 5 bases. Germline V gene data show CDR1 as SGHDT and CDR2 as YYEEEE. The CDR3 contains 12 residues. V was trimmed by 4 bases and J by 6 bases, leaving 10 bases between them. This CDR3 is CASSRDVDGYTF. CDR3 nucleotide sequence: TGTGCCAGCAGCCGGGACGTTGATGGCTACACCTTC.

CDR3 sequence: CASRGTSVEEANVLTF. For the CDR3, the DNA is TGTGCCAGCAGAGGGACTAGCGTGGAGGAGGCCAACGTCCTGACTTTC. This chain links TRBV27 with TRBJ2-6, with 10 bases fitting TRBD2. The CDR3 has 16 amino acids. Trimming removed 6 bases from V and 6 bases from J; junction bases left unmatched: 8. The germline V gene encodes CDR1 MNHEY and CDR2 SMNVEV (reference sequence). The full variable domain, with the rest looked up from reference TRBV27 and TRBJ2-6, is EAQVTQNPRYLITVTGKKLTVTCSQNMNHEYMSWYRQDPGLGLRQIYYSMNVEVTDKGDVPEGYKVSRKEKRNFPLILESPSPNQTSLYFCASRGTSVEEANVLTFGAGSRLTVL.

This chain connects TRBV7-2 to TRBJ2-1; 8 positions agree with TRBD2. The CDR3 runs to 16 residues. CDR1 is SGHTA, CDR2 FQGNSA, per germline. Trimming at V came to 4 bases and at J to 2 bases, leaving 7 bases not matched to a gene. The CDR3 spells CASSYLWTSPYNEQFF. CDR3 bases: TGTGCCAGCAGCTATCTTTGGACTAGCCCCTACAATGAGCAGTTCTTC.

This chain links TRBV4-1 with TRBJ2-1; 11 nucleotides align to TRBD2. J was trimmed by 9 bases and V by 4 bases; bases with no gene match: 17. Germline V gene lookup returns CDR1 MGHRA and CDR2 YSYEKL. The CDR3 loop spans 18 amino acids. As DNA, the CDR3 is TGCGCCAGCAGCCGAGAATTAGCGGGGGGGCCAGTAGGAACTGAGCAGTTCTTC. Translation gives CASSRELAGGPVGTEQFF.

This clonotype has only a few counts. The V gene is TRBV28, the J gene TRBJ2-4, with TRBD2 identical over 10 bases. Germline assignment: CDR1 MDHEN and CDR2 SYDVKM. Trimming cost V 3 bases and J 4 bases; bases outside gene matches: 3. This CDR3 is built from 15 residues. Here the CDR3 reads CASSFPTSGKNIQYF. In nucleotides, the CDR3 is TGTGCCAGCAGTTTTCCGACTAGCGGGAAAAACATTCAGTACTTC. Combining the CDR3 with reference TRBV28 and TRBJ2-4 gives the whole variable domain DVKVTQSSRYLVKRTGEKVFLECVQDMDHENMFWYRQDPGLGLRLIYFSYDVKMKEKGDIPEGYSVSREKKERFSLILESASTNQTSMYLCASSFPTSGKNIQYFGAGTRLSVL.

This clonotype was seen a handful of times. The rearrangement links TRBV24-1 to TRBJ1-2; no clear D. The CDR3 loop spans 12 amino acids. Trimming removed 9 bases from V and 4 bases from J, with 11 bases in between. Germline V CDR1 and CDR2: KGHDR, SFDVKD. CDR3 region: CATSKGSYGYTF. DNA for the CDR3: TGTGCCACCTCCAAAGGAAGCTATGGCTACACCTTC.

V and J are TRBV20-1 and TRBJ2-5; 7 bases are shared with TRBD1. CDR1 is DFQATT and CDR2 is SNEGSKA in the germline V gene (reference sequence). With 8 bases clipped from V and 1 base from J, the junction kept 4 bases outside the gene matches. The CDR3 has 12 amino acids. The CDR3 DNA reads as TGCAGTCACAGGGGCCCCCAAGAGACCCAGTACTTC. Protein product: CSHRGPQETQYF.

CDR3 coding DNA: TGTGCCAGCATCCCGGGACAGAGCACAGATACGCAGTATTTT. This translates into CASIPGQSTDTQYF. The gene calls are TRBV12-3 or TRBV12-4 and TRBJ2-3; 7 bases are shared with TRBD1. The CDR3 is 14 amino acids. Trimming cost V 7 bases and J 0 bases; bases outside gene matches: 4.

This clonotype was observed a handful of times. The rearrangement joins TRBV10-3 to TRBJ2-1, with TRBD2 as a possible D gene (6 bases). The V gene lost 8 bases and the J gene lost 6 bases, with 14 bases spanning the gap. Germline V gene sequence: CDR1 ENHRY, CDR2 SYGVKD. This CDR3 spans 13 amino acids. The chain's CDR3 is CAIDRGTSNEQFF. DNA for the CDR3: TGTGCCATCGATAGAGGGACTTCCAATGAGCAGTTCTTC.

The J gene is TRBJ2-6, the V gene TRBV7-3, with 9 bases identical to TRBD1. The germline gives CDR1 SGHTA, CDR2 FQGTGA. The CDR3 has 19 residues. After removal of 7 bases from V and 0 bases from J, the junction contained 13 bases not matched to a gene. CDR3 residues: CASTRHPPGQGSGANVLTF. The CDR3 nucleotides are TGTGCCAGCACTAGACATCCCCCGGGACAGGGCTCTGGGGCCAACGTCCTGACTTTC.